Shown below are 8 T cell receptor beta chains from a single sample sequenced in a study of long-term antiretroviral therapy in people with HIV. Survey level was the resolution at which the v3.0 immunoSEQ assay ran. Only in-frame clones appear in the TCRdb table, and some are missing; sequencing was by immunoSEQ multiplex PCR. The repertoire holds approximately 13,000 clones, approximately 71% seen once, with about a fifth in the top ten. The source was unsorted PBMCs, collected 0.5 years before starting antiretroviral therapy. These receptors originate from a woman aged 40 to 55 with HIV.

The rearrangement uses TRBV29-1 and TRBJ2-3, with a weak D call TRBD2 (5 bases). The CDR3 is 13 amino acids. Germline values: CDR1 SQVTM, CDR2 ANQGSEA. Trimming cost V 6 bases and J 4 bases, with 14 bases left between them. CDR3 sequence: CSVRLRVADTQYF. In DNA form, the CDR3 reads TGCAGCGTCCGACTGAGGGTCGCAGATACGCAGTATTTT.

This chain connects TRBV6-5 to TRBJ2-7; TRBD2 aligns across 7 bases. Unmatched junction bases numbered 11, after V lost 6 bases and J lost 3 bases. The CDR3 is 15 amino acids. The germline V gene has CDR1 MNHEY and CDR2 SVGAGI. CDR3 region: CASSPTRPSGYEQYF. In DNA form, the CDR3 reads TGTGCCAGCAGCCCTACCCGGCCTAGCGGCTACGAGCAGTACTTC.

J is TRBJ2-1 and V is TRBV9; the match to TRBD1 covers 7 bases. CDR3 length equals 15 residues. After removal of 2 bases from V and 0 bases from J, the junction contained 2 bases not matched to a gene. CDR1 SGDLS and CDR2 YYNGEE come from the germline V gene. The CDR3: CASSVRDSSYNEQFF. In DNA, the CDR3 is TGTGCCAGCAGCGTCAGGGACAGCTCCTACAATGAGCAGTTCTTC.

The chain couples TRBV7-9 to TRBJ2-1, with D perhaps matching TRBD2 (5 bases). V shed 5 bases and J shed 8 bases, with 16 bases lying between them. CDR1 and CDR2 (germline): SEHNR, FQNEAQ (reference sequence). The CDR3 is 14 residues long. CDR3 region: CASSPYLGEYEQFF. The CDR3 nucleotides are TGTGCCAGCAGCCCCTATTTGGGAGAGTATGAGCAGTTCTTC.

The rearrangement uses TRBV7-9 and TRBJ1-2, with D unresolved. Trimming took 1 base from V and 8 from J, leaving 14 bases between them. CDR1 and CDR2 from the germline V gene are SEHNR and FQNEAQ (reference sequence). The CDR3 has 14 residues. CDR3 loop: CASSLDFTAYGYTF. The CDR3 nucleotides read TGTGCCAGCAGCTTAGATTTCACAGCATACGGCTACACCTTC. The entire variable domain, with the rest obtained from reference TRBV7-9 and TRBJ1-2, is as follows: DTGVSQNPRHKITKRGQNVTFRCDPISEHNRLYWYRQTLGQGPEFLTYFQNEAQLEKSRLLSDRFSAERPKGSFSTLEIQRTEQGDSAMYLCASSLDFTAYGYTFGSGTRLTVV.

The chain employs TRBV11-2 and TRBJ2-5; 9 bases agree with TRBD2. This CDR3 region has 19 residues. CDR1 is SGHAT and CDR2 is FQNNGV in the germline V gene. Unmatched junction bases numbered 12, after V lost 0 bases and J lost 1 base. The CDR3 DNA reads TGTGCCAGCAGCTTAGATCGGCTAGCGGGACGGAGGTCCCAAGAGACCCAGTACTTC. Protein product: CASSLDRLAGRRSQETQYF.

The chain carries TRBV25-1 and TRBJ2-7, with TRBD1 as a possible D gene (5 bases). The germline V gene encodes CDR1 MGHDK and CDR2 SYGVNS. The CDR3 spans 13 residues. V shed 4 bases and J shed 6 bases, with 13 bases lying between them. CDR3 sequence reads: CASSGGRASEQYF. The CDR3 coding sequence is TGTGCCAGCAGTGGGGGCAGGGCATCCGAGCAGTACTTC.

This sequence joins TRBV5-4 and TRBJ1-1; weak D call: TRBD1 (6 bases). The germline V gene encodes CDR1 SGHNT and CDR2 YYREEE (reference sequence). The CDR3 is 14 amino acids. V was trimmed by 4 bases and J by 0 bases, leaving 10 bases between them. CDR3 nucleotides: TGTGCCAGCAGCGCCCGGGACATGAACACTGAAGCTTTCTTT. It translates to CASSARDMNTEAFF.